A selection of T cell receptor beta chains follows, all from one sample in a study of cytomegalovirus exposure and HLA in healthy donors. Libraries were prepared by immunoSEQ multiplex PCR; TCRdb keeps only in-frame clonotypes and omits some of them. The sample contains some 150,000 clones, about three quarters of which appear only once. Sequences were obtained from PBMCs. The source is a man aged 50 or older in good health and CMV-seropositive. Each CDR3 is given with its conserved first and last residue. D genes are given only for firm matches. Where a row states a size, it is once, few, many or the class of an expanded clone; other rows omit it.

clone size: NA
J gene: TRBJ2-7
V gene: TRBV5-1
D gene: NA
CDR3 DNA: TGCGCCAGCAGCTTTCTAGGATCCTACGAGCAGTACTTC
CDR3 protein: CASSFLGSYEQYF

clone size: once
J gene: TRBJ1-2
V gene: TRBV19
D gene: TRBD1
CDR3 DNA: TGTGCCAGTAGTCGGACAGGGAATTATGGCTACACCTTC
CDR3 protein: CASSRTGNYGYTF

clone size: NA
J gene: TRBJ2-5
V gene: TRBV5-1
D gene: TRBD1
CDR3 DNA: TGCGCCAGCAGCCGGGGACAGGGGGCCGCTCAAGAGACCCAGTACTTC
CDR3 protein: CASSRGQGAAQETQYF

clone size: NA
J gene: TRBJ2-4
V gene: TRBV5-1
D gene: NA
CDR3 DNA: TGCGCCAGCAGCTTTGGGGGCAAGGGGAACATTCAGTACTTC
CDR3 protein: CASSFGGKGNIQYF

clone size: NA
J gene: TRBJ2-1
V gene: TRBV9
D gene: TRBD2
CDR3 DNA: TGTGCCAGCAGCGCACGGGGCGGGGGGGCCTACAATGAGCAGTTCTTC
CDR3 protein: CASSARGGGAYNEQFF

clone size: NA
J gene: TRBJ1-1
V gene: TRBV4-2
D gene: NA
CDR3 DNA: TGTGCCAGCAGCCAAGATGGGGCAGGAGGGACTGAAGCTTTCTTT
CDR3 protein: CASSQDGAGGTEAFF

clone size: once
J gene: TRBJ1-2
V gene: TRBV27
D gene: TRBD1
CDR3 DNA: TGTGCCAGCAGTTCCGGGACAGGGAGGTATGGCTACACCTTC
CDR3 protein: CASSSGTGRYGYTF

clone size: NA
J gene: TRBJ2-7
V gene: TRBV6-5
D gene: NA
CDR3 DNA: TGTGCCAGCACCATTCGGGGGGCCTCCGAGCAGTACTTC
CDR3 protein: CASTIRGASEQYF

clone size: many
J gene: TRBJ1-1
V gene: TRBV7-8
D gene: NA
CDR3 DNA: TGTGCCAGCAGCTTAGAAAAGGTATCGGGAACTGAAGCTTTCTTT
CDR3 protein: CASSLEKVSGTEAFF

clone size: NA
J gene: TRBJ2-7
V gene: TRBV29-1
D gene: TRBD1
CDR3 DNA: TGCAGCGCTGGGACAGACTATTACGAGCAGTACTTC
CDR3 protein: CSAGTDYYEQYF

clone size: NA
J gene: TRBJ1-2
V gene: TRBV19
D gene: NA
CDR3 DNA: NA
CDR3 protein: CATEATGRNYGCTF

clone size: NA
J gene: TRBJ2-1
V gene: TRBV5-1
D gene: TRBD2
CDR3 DNA: TGCGCCAGCACTGGACTAGCGGGATCCTACAATGAGCAGTTCTTC
CDR3 protein: CASTGLAGSYNEQFF

clone size: NA
J gene: TRBJ2-7
V gene: TRBV29-1
D gene: TRBD2
CDR3 DNA: TGCGGGGGAGGGGATACCTACGAGCAGTACTTC
CDR3 protein: CGGGDTYEQYF

clone size: NA
J gene: TRBJ2-7
V gene: TRBV11-2
D gene: TRBD1
CDR3 DNA: TGTGCCAGCAGCTTAGTCGGCACAGGGGGTCGCTACGAGCAGTACTTC
CDR3 protein: CASSLVGTGGRYEQYF

clone size: few
J gene: TRBJ2-1
V gene: TRBV6-1
D gene: NA
CDR3 DNA: TGTGCCAGCACCGCTAGGGTCACGGGGGTTGAGCAGTTCTTC
CDR3 protein: CASTARVTGVEQFF

clone size: NA
J gene: TRBJ2-7
V gene: TRBV11-2
D gene: NA
CDR3 DNA: TGTGCCAGCAGCTTAGTTCTTGGACACCCCTACGAGCAGTACTTC
CDR3 protein: CASSLVLGHPYEQYF

clone size: NA
J gene: TRBJ1-5
V gene: TRBV10-3
D gene: TRBD1
CDR3 DNA: TGTGCCATCGGGAAAGGACAGGGGGATAAGCAGCCCCAGCATTTT
CDR3 protein: CAIGKGQGDKQPQHF

clone size: NA
J gene: TRBJ2-4
V gene: TRBV21-1
D gene: NA
CDR3 DNA: TGTGCCAGCAGCCTACTGACTAGCGGGGAGGACAAAAACATTCAGTCCTTC
CDR3 protein: CASSLLTSGEDKNIQSF

clone size: few
J gene: TRBJ2-7
V gene: TRBV28
D gene: TRBD1
CDR3 DNA: TGTGCCAGCAGACTTCGGACAGGCGAAACCTACGAGCAGTACTTC
CDR3 protein: CASRLRTGETYEQYF

clone size: NA
J gene: TRBJ1-5
V gene: TRBV7-9
D gene: NA
CDR3 DNA: TGTGCCAGCAGCTTAGAGGACGGACTTAGCAATCAGCCCCAGCATTTT
CDR3 protein: CASSLEDGLSNQPQHF

clone size: few
J gene: TRBJ1-2
V gene: TRBV5-1
D gene: TRBD1
CDR3 DNA: TGCGCCAGCAGCTTGGGTACAGGGGAGTTCGGCTACACCTTC
CDR3 protein: CASSLGTGEFGYTF

clone size: once
J gene: TRBJ2-7
V gene: TRBV7-8
D gene: NA
CDR3 DNA: TGTGCCAGCAGCCAGGACACCAACTACGAGCAGTACTTC
CDR3 protein: CASSQDTNYEQYF

clone size: NA
J gene: TRBJ1-6
V gene: TRBV18
D gene: NA
CDR3 DNA: TGTGCCAGCTCACTGCGCGGGGGCGAAACCCTCCACTTT
CDR3 protein: CASSLRGGETLHF

clone size: NA
J gene: TRBJ1-2
V gene: TRBV10-3
D gene: NA
CDR3 DNA: TGTGCCATCAGTGACCCCGGGTATAAGGATGGCTACACCTTC
CDR3 protein: CAISDPGYKDGYTF

clone size: NA
J gene: TRBJ2-7
V gene: TRBV29-1
D gene: NA
CDR3 DNA: TGCAGCGTTGAAGTCCAGAACTACGAGCAGTACTTC
CDR3 protein: CSVEVQNYEQYF

clone size: NA
J gene: TRBJ1-1
V gene: TRBV10-2
D gene: NA
CDR3 DNA: TGCGCCAGCAGCCTCGACAGGAGATCCATGAACACTGAAGCTTTCTTT
CDR3 protein: CASSLDRRSMNTEAFF

clone size: NA
J gene: TRBJ1-1
V gene: TRBV25-1
D gene: TRBD1
CDR3 DNA: TGTGCCAGCAGTATAGGGACAGTAAACACTGAAGCTTTCTTT
CDR3 protein: CASSIGTVNTEAFF

clone size: NA
J gene: TRBJ2-5
V gene: TRBV25-1
D gene: TRBD1
CDR3 DNA: TGTGCCAGCAGTGAACCCGGACAGGGGAAAGAGACCCAGTACTTC
CDR3 protein: CASSEPGQGKETQYF

clone size: NA
J gene: TRBJ1-5
V gene: TRBV12-5
D gene: NA
CDR3 DNA: TGTGCTAGTGGACAGGGTATGGGTCAGCCCCAGCATTTT
CDR3 protein: CASGQGMGQPQHF

clone size: NA
J gene: TRBJ2-7
V gene: TRBV15
D gene: NA
CDR3 DNA: TGTGCCACCAGCAGAGACCAGCGGACAGTTTACGAGCAGTACTTC
CDR3 protein: CATSRDQRTVYEQYF

clone size: NA
J gene: TRBJ1-4
V gene: TRBV5-4
D gene: NA
CDR3 DNA: TGTGCCAGCAGCGCGGGAGGCAGGGCCGGGGAAAAACTGTTTTTT
CDR3 protein: CASSAGGRAGEKLFF

clone size: NA
J gene: TRBJ2-7
V gene: TRBV10-3
D gene: NA
CDR3 DNA: TGTGCCATCAGTGGGGCCGGGACAAACTCCTACGAGCAGTACTTC
CDR3 protein: CAISGAGTNSYEQYF

clone size: NA
J gene: TRBJ1-1
V gene: TRBV5-1
D gene: NA
CDR3 DNA: TGCGCCAGCAGCCTCACGGGGAGGAACACTGAAGCTTTCTTT
CDR3 protein: CASSLTGRNTEAFF

clone size: many
J gene: TRBJ1-2
V gene: TRBV6-5
D gene: NA
CDR3 DNA: TGTGCCAGCAGACAACAGGTTTCTTCTGGCTACACCTTC
CDR3 protein: CASRQQVSSGYTF

clone size: NA
J gene: TRBJ1-2
V gene: TRBV27
D gene: TRBD1
CDR3 DNA: TGTGCCAGCAGTCCGCGACAGGGTAACTATGGCTACACCTTC
CDR3 protein: CASSPRQGNYGYTF

clone size: few
J gene: TRBJ2-1
V gene: TRBV9
D gene: TRBD2
CDR3 DNA: TGTGCCAGCAGCGTAGGGGGAGCGGGAGGGCGCTCCTACAATGAGCAGTTCTTC
CDR3 protein: CASSVGGAGGRSYNEQFF

clone size: once
J gene: TRBJ1-5
V gene: TRBV28
D gene: TRBD1
CDR3 DNA: TGTGCCAGCAGTGGACAGGGGGCATATCAGCCCCAGCATTTT
CDR3 protein: CASSGQGAYQPQHF

clone size: few
J gene: TRBJ1-1
V gene: TRBV7-9
D gene: NA
CDR3 DNA: TGTGCCAGCAGCCCTCAGACTCCGGGGGGCACTGAAGCTTTCTTT
CDR3 protein: CASSPQTPGGTEAFF

clone size: NA
J gene: TRBJ2-1
V gene: TRBV29-1
D gene: NA
CDR3 DNA: TGCAGCGCCCCTGACAACGACCTTCGGGAGCAGTTCTTC
CDR3 protein: CSAPDNDLREQFF

clone size: NA
J gene: TRBJ2-3
V gene: TRBV25-1
D gene: NA
CDR3 DNA: TGTGCCAGCAGCACTAGGTCGGGGGTTAGCACAGATACGCAGTATTTT
CDR3 protein: CASSTRSGVSTDTQYF

clone size: NA
J gene: TRBJ1-3
V gene: TRBV29-1
D gene: NA
CDR3 DNA: TGCAGCGTTGAGCTCCAGGGCGCTGGAAACACCATATATTTT
CDR3 protein: CSVELQGAGNTIYF

clone size: NA
J gene: TRBJ2-3
V gene: TRBV7-9
D gene: NA
CDR3 DNA: TGTGCCAGCAGCTTATTCGGGAACCTCATCACAGATACGCAGTATTTT
CDR3 protein: CASSLFGNLITDTQYF

clone size: NA
J gene: TRBJ2-7
V gene: TRBV10-3
D gene: NA
CDR3 DNA: TGTGCCATCAGTGAGTCGTACAACCCCTACGAGCAGTACTTC
CDR3 protein: CAISESYNPYEQYF

clone size: NA
J gene: TRBJ2-1
V gene: TRBV6-1
D gene: TRBD2
CDR3 DNA: TGTGCCAGCAGTGAACGGTCTAGCGGGGGGCCCCTCTACAATGAGCAGTTCTTC
CDR3 protein: CASSERSSGGPLYNEQFF

clone size: NA
J gene: TRBJ2-3
V gene: TRBV5-4
D gene: NA
CDR3 DNA: TGTGCCAGCAGCTTTGGTGGGGCAGTTGGCACAGATACGCAGTATTTT
CDR3 protein: CASSFGGAVGTDTQYF

clone size: NA
J gene: TRBJ1-2
V gene: TRBV28
D gene: TRBD1
CDR3 DNA: TGTGCCAGCAGTTTAAGCGCCGGGACAGGAGCTAACTATGGCTACACCTTC
CDR3 protein: CASSLSAGTGANYGYTF

clone size: NA
J gene: TRBJ2-7
V gene: TRBV5-1
D gene: TRBD1
CDR3 DNA: TGCGCCAGCAGCGGGGACAGCGGAGCATACGAGCAGTACTTC
CDR3 protein: CASSGDSGAYEQYF

clone size: NA
J gene: TRBJ1-2
V gene: TRBV19
D gene: NA
CDR3 DNA: TGTGCCAGTAACGCGCCAGCGGCTAATAACTATGGCTACACCTTC
CDR3 protein: CASNAPAANNYGYTF

clone size: NA
J gene: TRBJ1-2
V gene: TRBV6-6
D gene: NA
CDR3 DNA: TGTGCCAGCACTAAGGGAAGAGACAGTAACTATGGCTACACCTTC
CDR3 protein: CASTKGRDSNYGYTF

clone size: NA
J gene: TRBJ1-4
V gene: TRBV28
D gene: NA
CDR3 DNA: TGTGCCAGCAGTTTCCCGGGAGCAGAAAGGAAACTGTTTTTT
CDR3 protein: CASSFPGAERKLFF

clone size: NA
J gene: TRBJ2-2
V gene: TRBV18
D gene: NA
CDR3 DNA: TGTGCCAGCTCACCACCGGAGGGGACCGGGGAGCTGTTTTTT
CDR3 protein: CASSPPEGTGELFF

clone size: NA
J gene: TRBJ1-2
V gene: TRBV10-3
D gene: NA
CDR3 DNA: TGTGCCATCAGGAGGGAAGTCTTTGGCTACACCTTC
CDR3 protein: CAIRREVFGYTF

clone size: NA
J gene: TRBJ1-1
V gene: TRBV18
D gene: NA
CDR3 DNA: TGTGCCAGCTCACCAGACAGGAAGAACACTGAAGCTTTCTTT
CDR3 protein: CASSPDRKNTEAFF